These T cell receptor beta chains were read from a single sample in a study of cytomegalovirus exposure and HLA in healthy donors. Method: immunoSEQ multiplex PCR; TCRdb's copy keeps in-frame clones and lacks some. There are 100,000 to 150,000 clones in the sample; approximately 80% occur only once, and approximately 2.6% lies in the top ten. The sample comprised PBMCs. These TCRs come from a boy younger than 10 in good health and CMV-seronegative. Each CDR3 is given with its conserved first and last residue. A D gene is named only where the DNA matches it firmly. The size of a clone is reported for some rows only, either as once, few or many, or as a class for expanded clones.

TRBV5-6	TRBJ1-2	-	-	CASSLAREDGGGYTF	TGTGCCAGCAGCTTAGCGAGGGAGGATGGAGGAGGCTACACCTTC
TRBV6-5	TRBJ2-2	-	-	CATREAGDTGELFF	TGTGCCACCCGGGAAGCAGGAGACACCGGGGAGCTGTTTTTT
TRBV28	TRBJ2-2	-	TRBD2	CATSGREGRITGELFF	TGTGCCACCTCCGGGCGGGAGGGCCGCATTACCGGGGAGCTGTTTTTT
TRBV5-1	TRBJ2-1	-	-	CASSLGGPYNEQFF	TGCGCCAGCAGCTTAGGGGGACCCTACAATGAGCAGTTCTTC
TRBV13	TRBJ2-1	-	TRBD2	CASSSRGLAGTYNEQFF	TGTGCCAGCAGCTCCCGCGGACTAGCGGGTACCTACAATGAGCAGTTCTTC
TRBV27	TRBJ2-3	-	TRBD2	CASSTELAGHTDTQYF	TGTGCCAGCAGCACCGAACTAGCGGGGCACACAGATACGCAGTATTTT
TRBV6-6	TRBJ1-2	-	-	CASSPSDGYTF	TGTGCCAGCAGCCCAAGCGATGGCTACACCTTC
TRBV4-2	TRBJ2-7	-	-	CASSQEDSSSYEQYF	TGTGCCAGCAGCCAAGAGGACTCGAGCTCCTACGAGCAGTACTTC
TRBV19	TRBJ2-7	-	-	CASSPGQGGEQYF	TGTGCCAGTAGTCCTGGGCAGGGGGGAGAGCAGTACTTC
TRBV5-4	TRBJ1-1	-	-	CASSLEGGLEAFF	TGTGCCAGCAGCTTGGAGGGGGGGCTGGAGGCTTTCTTT
TRBV2	TRBJ1-6	-	-	CAESSYNSPLHF	TGTGCCGAGAGCTCCTATAATTCACCCCTCCACTTT
TRBV11-2	TRBJ1-3	-	-	CASSSKQGFANTIYF	TGTGCCAGCAGCTCAAAACAGGGATTTGCAAACACCATATATTTT
TRBV19	TRBJ2-7	-	TRBD1	CASSRRTGTGEEQYF	TGTGCCAGTAGTCGACGAACCGGGACAGGGGAAGAGCAGTACTTC
TRBV6-5	TRBJ1-2	-	-	CASSYSPQFNYGYTF	TGTGCCAGCAGTTACTCGCCCCAGTTTAACTATGGCTACACCTTC
TRBV18	TRBJ1-1	once	-	CASSPRQVNTEAFF	TGTGCCAGCTCACCTCGACAGGTGAACACTGAAGCTTTCTTT
TRBV6-1	TRBJ2-3	-	TRBD2	CASSPSGKWGDTQYF	TGTGCCAGCAGTCCTAGCGGGAAATGGGGAGATACGCAGTATTTT
TRBV6-5	TRBJ1-2	few	-	CASSPGEVNGYTF	TGTGCCAGCAGCCCCGGAGAGGTTAATGGCTACACCTTC
TRBV6-4	TRBJ2-3	-	TRBD1	CASSPTGTTDTQYF	TGTGCCAGCAGCCCGACAGGGACCACAGATACGCAGTATTTT
TRBV5-1	TRBJ2-3	once	TRBD2	CASSLAGQRGYTDTQYF	TGCGCCAGCAGCTTGGCCGGTCAGCGGGGGTACACAGATACGCAGTATTTT